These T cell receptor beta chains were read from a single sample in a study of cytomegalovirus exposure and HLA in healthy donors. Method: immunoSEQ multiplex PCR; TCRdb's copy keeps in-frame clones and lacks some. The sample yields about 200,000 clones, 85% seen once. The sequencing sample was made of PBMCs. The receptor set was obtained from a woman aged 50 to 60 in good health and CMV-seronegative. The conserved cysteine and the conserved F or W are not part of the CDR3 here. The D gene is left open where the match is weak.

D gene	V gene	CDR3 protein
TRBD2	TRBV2	ASSPWTSEQETQY
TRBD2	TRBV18	ASSHRTSGADTQY
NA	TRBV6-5	ASSYSAGWEAF
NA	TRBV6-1	ASISQGSGNTIY
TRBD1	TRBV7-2	ASSRGTGLSYEQY
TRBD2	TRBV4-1	ASSQGLTGLVSYEQY
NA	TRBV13	ASSFRGQMNTEAF
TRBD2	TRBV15	ATSSQLASEQY
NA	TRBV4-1	ASSLGGTQETQY
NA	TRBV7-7	ASSLDRMASGDEKLF
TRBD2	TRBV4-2	ASSQAVAGVSNEQF
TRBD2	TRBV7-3	ASSSLGLAGDNTGELF
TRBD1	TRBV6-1	ASSRGQGSNQPQH
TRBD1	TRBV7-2	ASSITGGANTEAF
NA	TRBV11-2	ASSRLGSYEQY
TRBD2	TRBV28	ASSLSRREGKQY
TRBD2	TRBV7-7	ASSATSVNTGELF
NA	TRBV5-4	ASSLGGVFSGNTIY
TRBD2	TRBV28	ASSFGSGGLSYEQY
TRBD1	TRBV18	ASSPASTGGAF
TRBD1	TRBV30	AWSRDRPYGYT
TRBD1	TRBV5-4	ASSLPRTGGGLGDTQY
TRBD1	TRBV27	ASSSRADRGNVEPQH
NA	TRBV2	ASSGPGGQATEAF
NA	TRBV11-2	ASSLTFNQGAF
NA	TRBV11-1	ASSLTRVVDEQY
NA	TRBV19	ASSIEPRYNEQF
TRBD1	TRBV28	ASQGTGGNIEAF
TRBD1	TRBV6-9	ASSYSGTGSTQY
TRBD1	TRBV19	ASSSRTGGKFELF
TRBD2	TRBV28	ASSLAGVGETQY
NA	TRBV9	ASSVGRAVEGYT
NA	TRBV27	ASRLAPTDTQY
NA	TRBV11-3	ASSARGSMQTQY
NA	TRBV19	ASSIGKTGRTYEQY